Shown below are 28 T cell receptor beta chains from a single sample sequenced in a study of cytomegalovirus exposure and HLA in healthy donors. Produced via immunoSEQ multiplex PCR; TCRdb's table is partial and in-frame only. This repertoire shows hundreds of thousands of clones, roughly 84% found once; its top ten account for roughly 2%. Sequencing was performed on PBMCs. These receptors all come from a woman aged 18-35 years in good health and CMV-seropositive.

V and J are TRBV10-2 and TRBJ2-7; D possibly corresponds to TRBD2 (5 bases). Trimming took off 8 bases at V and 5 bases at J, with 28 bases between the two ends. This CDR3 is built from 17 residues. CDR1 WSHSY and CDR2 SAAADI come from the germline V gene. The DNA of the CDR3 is TGCGCCAGCGGCGCGGAGGCCACTAGTATCGTAGTCGACGAGCAGTACTTC. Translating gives CASGAEATSIVVDEQYF.

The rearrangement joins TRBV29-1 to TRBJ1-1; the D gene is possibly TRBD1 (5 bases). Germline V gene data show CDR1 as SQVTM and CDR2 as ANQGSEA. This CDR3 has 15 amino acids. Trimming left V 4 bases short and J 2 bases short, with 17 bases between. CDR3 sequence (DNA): TGCAGCGTTGGGAAGGGGTTAGTTGATAACACTGAAGCTTTCTTT. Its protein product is CSVGKGLVDNTEAFF.

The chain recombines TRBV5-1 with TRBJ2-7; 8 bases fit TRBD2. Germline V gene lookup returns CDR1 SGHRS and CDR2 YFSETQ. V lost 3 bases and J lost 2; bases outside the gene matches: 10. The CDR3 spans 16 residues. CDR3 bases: TGCGCCAGCAGCTCCTCGGGAGGGAGCCTCGCCTACGAGCAGTACTTC. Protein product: CASSSSGGSLAYEQYF. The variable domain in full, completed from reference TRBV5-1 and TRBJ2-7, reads KAGVTQTPRYLIKTRGQQVTLSCSPISGHRSVSWYQQTPGQGLQFLFEYFSETQRNKGNFPGRFSGRQFSNSRSEMNVSTLELGDSALYLCASSSSGGSLAYEQYFGPGTRLTVT.

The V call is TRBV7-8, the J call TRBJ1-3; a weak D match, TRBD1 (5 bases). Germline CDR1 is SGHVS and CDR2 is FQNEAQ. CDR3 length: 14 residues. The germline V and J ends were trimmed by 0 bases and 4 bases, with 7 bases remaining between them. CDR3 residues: CASSLAGVGNTIYF. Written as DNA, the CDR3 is TGTGCCAGCAGCTTAGCAGGGGTAGGAAACACCATATATTTT.

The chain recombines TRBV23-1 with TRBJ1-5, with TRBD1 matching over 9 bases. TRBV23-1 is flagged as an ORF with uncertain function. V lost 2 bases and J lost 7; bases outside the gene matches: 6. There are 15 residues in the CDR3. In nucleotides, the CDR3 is TGCGCCAGCAGTCAACGACAGGGGGGAAAACAGCCCCAGCATTTT. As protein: CASSQRQGGKQPQHF.

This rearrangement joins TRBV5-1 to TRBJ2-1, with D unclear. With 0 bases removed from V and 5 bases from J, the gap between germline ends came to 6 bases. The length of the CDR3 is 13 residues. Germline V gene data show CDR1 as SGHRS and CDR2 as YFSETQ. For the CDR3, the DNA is TGCGCCAGCAGCTTGGGTCGGGACAATGAGCAGTTCTTC. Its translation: CASSLGRDNEQFF.

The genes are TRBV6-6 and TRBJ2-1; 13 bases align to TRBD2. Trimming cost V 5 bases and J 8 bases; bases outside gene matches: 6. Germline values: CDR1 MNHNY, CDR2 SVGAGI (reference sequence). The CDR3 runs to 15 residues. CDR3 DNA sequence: TGTGCCAGCAGTAGGACTAGCGGGAGTTGGGATGAGCAGTTCTTC. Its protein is CASSRTSGSWDEQFF.

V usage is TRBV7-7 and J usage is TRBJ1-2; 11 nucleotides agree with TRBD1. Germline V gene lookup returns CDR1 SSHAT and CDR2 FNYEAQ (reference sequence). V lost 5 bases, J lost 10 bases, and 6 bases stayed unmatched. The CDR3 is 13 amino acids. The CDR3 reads CASSPGQGADYTF. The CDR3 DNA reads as TGTGCCAGCAGCCCAGGACAGGGGGCTGACTACACCTTC.

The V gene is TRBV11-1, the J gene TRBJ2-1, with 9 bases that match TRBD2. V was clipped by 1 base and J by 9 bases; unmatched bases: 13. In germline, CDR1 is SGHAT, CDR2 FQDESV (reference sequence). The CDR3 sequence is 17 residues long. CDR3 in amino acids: CASSLGWGLAGLVEQFF. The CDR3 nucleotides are TGTGCCAGCAGCTTAGGATGGGGCCTAGCGGGACTCGTTGAGCAGTTCTTC.

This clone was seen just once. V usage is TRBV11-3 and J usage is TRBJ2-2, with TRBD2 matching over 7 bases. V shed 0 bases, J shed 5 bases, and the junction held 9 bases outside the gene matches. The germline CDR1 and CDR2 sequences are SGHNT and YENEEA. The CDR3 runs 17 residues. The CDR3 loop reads CASSLEWMGGRTGELFF. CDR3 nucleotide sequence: TGTGCCAGCAGCTTAGAGTGGATGGGGGGGAGGACCGGGGAGCTGTTTTTT.

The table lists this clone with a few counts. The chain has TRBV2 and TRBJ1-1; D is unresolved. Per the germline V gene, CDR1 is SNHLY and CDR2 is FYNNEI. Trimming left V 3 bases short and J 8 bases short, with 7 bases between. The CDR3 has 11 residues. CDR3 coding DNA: TGTGCCAGCAGTGAGACAATCGAAGCTTTCTTT. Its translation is CASSETIEAFF.

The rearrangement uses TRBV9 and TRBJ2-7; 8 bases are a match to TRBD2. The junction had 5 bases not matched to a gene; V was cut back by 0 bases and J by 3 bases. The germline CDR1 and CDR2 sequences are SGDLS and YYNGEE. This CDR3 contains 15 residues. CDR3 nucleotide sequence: TGTGCCAGCAGCGTAGGGAGCGGGGGAGTCTACGAGCAGTACTTC. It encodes CASSVGSGGVYEQYF.

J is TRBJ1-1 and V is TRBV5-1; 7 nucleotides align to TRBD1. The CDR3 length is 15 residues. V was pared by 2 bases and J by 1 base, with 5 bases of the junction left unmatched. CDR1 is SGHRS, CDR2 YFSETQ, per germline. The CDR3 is CASSFRTGGNTEAFF. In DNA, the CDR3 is TGCGCCAGCAGCTTCCGGACAGGCGGGAACACTGAAGCTTTCTTT. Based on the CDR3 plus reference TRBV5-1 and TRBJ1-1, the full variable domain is KAGVTQTPRYLIKTRGQQVTLSCSPISGHRSVSWYQQTPGQGLQFLFEYFSETQRNKGNFPGRFSGRQFSNSRSEMNVSTLELGDSALYLCASSFRTGGNTEAFFGQGTRLTVV.

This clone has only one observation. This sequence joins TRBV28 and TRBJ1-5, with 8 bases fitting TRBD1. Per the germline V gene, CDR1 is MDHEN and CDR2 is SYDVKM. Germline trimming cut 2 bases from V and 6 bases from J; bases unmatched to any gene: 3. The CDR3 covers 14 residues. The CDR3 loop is CASSLGQGAQPQHF. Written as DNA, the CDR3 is TGTGCCAGCAGTTTAGGGCAGGGGGCTCAGCCCCAGCATTTT.

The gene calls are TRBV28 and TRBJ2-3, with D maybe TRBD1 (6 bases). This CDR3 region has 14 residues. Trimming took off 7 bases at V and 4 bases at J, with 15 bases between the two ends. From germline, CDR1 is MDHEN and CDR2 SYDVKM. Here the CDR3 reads CASTLIEGADTQYF. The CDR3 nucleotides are TGTGCCAGCACCCTGATCGAGGGGGCAGATACGCAGTATTTT.

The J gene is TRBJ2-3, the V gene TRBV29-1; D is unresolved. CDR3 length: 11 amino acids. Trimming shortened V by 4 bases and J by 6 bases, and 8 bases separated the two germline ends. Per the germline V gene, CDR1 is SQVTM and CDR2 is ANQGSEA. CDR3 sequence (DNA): TGCAGCGTTGCCTTAGCTGATACGCAGTATTTT. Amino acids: CSVALADTQYF.

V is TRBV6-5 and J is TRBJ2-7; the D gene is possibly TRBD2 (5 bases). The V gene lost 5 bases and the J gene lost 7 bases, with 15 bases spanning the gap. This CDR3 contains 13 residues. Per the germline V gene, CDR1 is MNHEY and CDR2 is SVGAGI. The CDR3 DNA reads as TGTGCCAGCAGTACCCGCCCTACGGGGGAGCAGTACTTC. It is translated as CASSTRPTGEQYF.

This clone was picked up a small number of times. The CDR3 DNA follows: TGTGCCAGCAATACGGGAGGGGATATGAACACTGAAGCTTTCTTT. It encodes CASNTGGDMNTEAFF. The V and J genes are TRBV6-5 and TRBJ1-1, with D possibly TRBD1 on 5 matching bases. The V gene lost 7 bases and the J gene lost 0 bases, with 15 bases spanning the gap. Germline assignment: CDR1 MNHEY and CDR2 SVGAGI. The CDR3 is 15 residues long.

The CDR3 DNA sequence: TGTGCCAGCAGTAAAGGGACAGGGATGAACACCGGGGAGCTGTTTTTT. This translates into CASSKGTGMNTGELFF. V is TRBV6-1 and J is TRBJ2-2; TRBD1 agrees at 9 bases. J was trimmed by 1 base and V by 5 bases; bases with no gene match: 5. Germline V CDR1 and CDR2: MNHNS, SASEGT. The CDR3 totals 16 residues.

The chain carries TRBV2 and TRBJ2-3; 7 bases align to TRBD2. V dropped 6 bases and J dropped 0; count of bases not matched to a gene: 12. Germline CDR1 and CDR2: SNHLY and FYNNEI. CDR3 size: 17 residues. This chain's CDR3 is CASSGGLAAESTDTQYF. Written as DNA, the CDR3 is TGTGCCAGCAGCGGAGGGCTAGCGGCCGAGAGCACAGATACGCAGTATTTT. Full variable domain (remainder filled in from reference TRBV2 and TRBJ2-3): EPEVTQTPSHQVTQMGQEVILRCVPISNHLYFYWYRQILGQKVEFLVSFYNNEISEKSEIFDDQFSVERPDGSNFTLKIRSTKLEDSAMYFCASSGGLAAESTDTQYFGPGTRLTVL.

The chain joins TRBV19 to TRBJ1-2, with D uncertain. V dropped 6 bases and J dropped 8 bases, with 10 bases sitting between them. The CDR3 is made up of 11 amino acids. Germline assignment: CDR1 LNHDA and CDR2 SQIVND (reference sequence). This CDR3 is CASSPNSGYTF. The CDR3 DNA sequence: TGTGCCAGTAGCCCGAACAGCGGCTACACCTTC.

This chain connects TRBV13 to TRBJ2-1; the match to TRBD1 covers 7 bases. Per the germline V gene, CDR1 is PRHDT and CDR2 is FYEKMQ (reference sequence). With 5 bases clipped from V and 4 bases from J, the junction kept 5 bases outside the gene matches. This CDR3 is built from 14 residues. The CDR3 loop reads CASSPEGQYNEQFF. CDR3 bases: TGTGCCAGCAGCCCAGAGGGACAGTACAATGAGCAGTTCTTC. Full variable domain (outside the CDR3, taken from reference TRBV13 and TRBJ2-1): AAGVIQSPRHLIKEKRETATLKCYPIPRHDTVYWYQQGPGQDPQFLISFYEKMQSDKGSIPDRFSAQQFSDYHSELNMSSLELGDSALYFCASSPEGQYNEQFFGPGTRLTVL.

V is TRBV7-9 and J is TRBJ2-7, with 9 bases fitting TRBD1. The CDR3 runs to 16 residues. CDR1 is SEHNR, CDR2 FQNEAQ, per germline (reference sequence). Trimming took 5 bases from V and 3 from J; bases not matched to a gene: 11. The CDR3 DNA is TGTGCCAGCAGCGGCTCGGGGACAGGGCATCTCTACGAGCAGTACTTC. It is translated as CASSGSGTGHLYEQYF.

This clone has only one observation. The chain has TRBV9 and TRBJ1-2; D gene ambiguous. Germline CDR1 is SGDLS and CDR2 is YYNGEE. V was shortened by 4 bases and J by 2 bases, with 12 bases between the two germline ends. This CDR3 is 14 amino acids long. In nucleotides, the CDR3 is TGTGCCAGCAGCCCCCGGGGTCTCAACTATGGCTACACCTTC. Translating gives CASSPRGLNYGYTF.

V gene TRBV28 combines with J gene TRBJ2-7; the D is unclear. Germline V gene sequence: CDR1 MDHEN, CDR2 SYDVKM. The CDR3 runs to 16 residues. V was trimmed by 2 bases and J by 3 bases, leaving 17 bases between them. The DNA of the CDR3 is TGTGCCAGCAGTTTACCCCCCCCATCCAAAAACTACGAGCAGTACTTC. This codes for CASSLPPPSKNYEQYF.

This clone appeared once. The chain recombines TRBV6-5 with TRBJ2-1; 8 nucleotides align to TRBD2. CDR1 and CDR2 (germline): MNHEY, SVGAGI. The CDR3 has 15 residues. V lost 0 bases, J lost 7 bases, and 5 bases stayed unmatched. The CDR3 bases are TGTGCCAGCAGTTACTCAAGCGGGAGAATAAATGAGCAGTTCTTC. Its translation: CASSYSSGRINEQFF.

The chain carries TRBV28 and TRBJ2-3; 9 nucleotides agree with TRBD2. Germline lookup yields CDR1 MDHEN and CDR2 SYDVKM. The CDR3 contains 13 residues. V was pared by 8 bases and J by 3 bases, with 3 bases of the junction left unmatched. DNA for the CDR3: TGTGCCAGCGGCGGGAGGGGGACAGATACGCAGTATTTT. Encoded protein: CASGGRGTDTQYF.

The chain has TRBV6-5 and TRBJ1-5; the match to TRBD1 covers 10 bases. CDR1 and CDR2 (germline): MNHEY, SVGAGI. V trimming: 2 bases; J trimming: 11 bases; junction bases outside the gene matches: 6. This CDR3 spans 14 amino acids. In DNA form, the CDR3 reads TGTGCCAGCAGTTACGGGACAGGGGTCGGGACCCAGCATTTT. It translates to CASSYGTGVGTQHF.